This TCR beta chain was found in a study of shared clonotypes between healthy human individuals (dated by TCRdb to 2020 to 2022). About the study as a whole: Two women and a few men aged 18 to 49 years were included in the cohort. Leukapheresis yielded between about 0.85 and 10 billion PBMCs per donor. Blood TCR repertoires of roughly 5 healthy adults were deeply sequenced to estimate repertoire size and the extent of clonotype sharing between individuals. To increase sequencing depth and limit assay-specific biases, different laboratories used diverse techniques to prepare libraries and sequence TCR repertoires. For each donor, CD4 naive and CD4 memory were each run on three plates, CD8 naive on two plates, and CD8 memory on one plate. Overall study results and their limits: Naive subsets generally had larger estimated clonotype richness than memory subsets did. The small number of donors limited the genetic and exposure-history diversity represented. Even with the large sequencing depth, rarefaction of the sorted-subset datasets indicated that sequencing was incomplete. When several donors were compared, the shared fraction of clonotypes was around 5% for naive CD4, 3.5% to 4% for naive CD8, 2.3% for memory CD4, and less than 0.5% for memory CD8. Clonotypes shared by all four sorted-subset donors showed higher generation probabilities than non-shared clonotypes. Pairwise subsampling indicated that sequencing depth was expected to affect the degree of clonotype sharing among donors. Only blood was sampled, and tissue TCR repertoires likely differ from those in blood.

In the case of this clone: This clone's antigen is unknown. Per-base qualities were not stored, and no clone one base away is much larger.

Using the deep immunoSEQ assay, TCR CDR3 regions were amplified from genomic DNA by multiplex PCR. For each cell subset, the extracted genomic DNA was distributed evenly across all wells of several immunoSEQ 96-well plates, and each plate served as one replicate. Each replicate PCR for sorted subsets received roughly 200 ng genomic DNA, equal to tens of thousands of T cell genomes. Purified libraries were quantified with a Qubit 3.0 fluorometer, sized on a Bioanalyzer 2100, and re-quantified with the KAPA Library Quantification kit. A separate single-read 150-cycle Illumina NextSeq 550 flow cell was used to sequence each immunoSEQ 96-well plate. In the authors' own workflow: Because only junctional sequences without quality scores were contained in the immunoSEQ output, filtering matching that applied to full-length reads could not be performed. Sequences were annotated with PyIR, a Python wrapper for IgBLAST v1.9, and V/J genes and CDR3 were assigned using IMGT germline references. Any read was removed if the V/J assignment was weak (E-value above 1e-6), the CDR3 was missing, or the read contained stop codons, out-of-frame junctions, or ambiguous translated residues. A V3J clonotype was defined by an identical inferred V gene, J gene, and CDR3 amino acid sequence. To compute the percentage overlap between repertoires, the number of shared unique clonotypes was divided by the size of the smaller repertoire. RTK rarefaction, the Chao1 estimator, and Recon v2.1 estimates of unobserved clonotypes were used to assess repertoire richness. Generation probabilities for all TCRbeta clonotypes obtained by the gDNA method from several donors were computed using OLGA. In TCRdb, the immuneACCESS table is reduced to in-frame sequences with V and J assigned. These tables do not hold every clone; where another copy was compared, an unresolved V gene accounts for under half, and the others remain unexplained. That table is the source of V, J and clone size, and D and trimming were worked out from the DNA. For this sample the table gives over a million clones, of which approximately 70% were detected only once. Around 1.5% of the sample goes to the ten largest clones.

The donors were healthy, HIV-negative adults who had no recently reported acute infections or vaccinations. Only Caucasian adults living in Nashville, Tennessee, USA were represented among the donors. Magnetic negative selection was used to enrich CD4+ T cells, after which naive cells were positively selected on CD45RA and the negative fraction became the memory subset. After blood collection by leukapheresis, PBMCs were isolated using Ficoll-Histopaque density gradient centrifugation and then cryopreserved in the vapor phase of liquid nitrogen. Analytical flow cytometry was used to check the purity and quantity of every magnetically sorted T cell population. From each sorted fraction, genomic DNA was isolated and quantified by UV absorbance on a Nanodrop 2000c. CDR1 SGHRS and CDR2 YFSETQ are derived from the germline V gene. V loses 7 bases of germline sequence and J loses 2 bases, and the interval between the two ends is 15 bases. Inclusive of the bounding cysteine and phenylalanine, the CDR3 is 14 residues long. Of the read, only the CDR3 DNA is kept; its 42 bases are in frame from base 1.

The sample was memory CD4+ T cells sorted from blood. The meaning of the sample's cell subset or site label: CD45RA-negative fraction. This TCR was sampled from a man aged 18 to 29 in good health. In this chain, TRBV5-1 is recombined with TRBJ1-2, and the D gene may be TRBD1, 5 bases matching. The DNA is TGCGCCAGCCTTGGTCCGGGGACCAACTATGGCTACACCTTC. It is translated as CASLGPGTNYGYTF.